The 17 T cell receptor beta chains below come from one sample, sequenced in a study of blood T cell repertoires in COVID-19. Data came from immunoSEQ multiplex PCR; TCRdb stores just in-frame clones and leaves some out. The table lists a few hundred thousand clones, nearly 90% of them singletons. Sequenced input: peripheral blood. Receptor source: a woman aged 18-35 years who had recovered from COVID-19.

This CDR3 is CSVEGTGIYEQYF. CDR3 coding DNA: TGCAGCGTTGAAGGGACAGGGATCTACGAGCAGTACTTC. The gene calls are TRBV29-1 and TRBJ2-7; 8 bases align to TRBD1. The CDR3 length is 13 residues. Germline V gene lookup returns CDR1 SQVTM and CDR2 ANQGSEA. Unmatched junction bases numbered 2, after V lost 1 base and J lost 3 bases.

CDR3 DNA: TGTGCCAGCAGCTTAGACGCTGGAGCGGGGGCTACCACAGATACGCAGTATTTT. Amino acids: CASSLDAGAGATTDTQYF. V gene TRBV11-3 combines with J gene TRBJ2-3; 8 bases align to TRBD2. V was clipped by 0 bases and J by 2 bases; unmatched bases: 10. The CDR3 has 18 residues. Germline CDR1 reads SGHNT; CDR2 reads YENEEA.

The rearrangement links TRBV6-1 to TRBJ1-2; 9 nucleotides match TRBD1. Trimming cost V 6 bases and J 4 bases; bases outside gene matches: 6. CDR1 is MNHNS, CDR2 SASEGT, per germline. The CDR3 is 14 residues long. CDR3 DNA sequence: TGTGCCAGCAGACGCACAGGGGGCGGCTATGGCTACACCTTC. It specifies CASRRTGGGYGYTF.

CDR3: CASSSAGGGYSPLHF. CDR3 in DNA: TGTGCCAGCAGCTCCGCGGGAGGAGGGTACTCACCCCTCCACTTT. This rearrangement joins TRBV7-3 to TRBJ1-6; no reliable D call. The CDR3 has 15 residues. The V gene lost 4 bases and the J gene lost 10 bases, with 17 bases spanning the gap. The germline CDR1 and CDR2 sequences are SGHTA and FQGTGA.

The rearrangement joins TRBV6-6 to TRBJ2-1; D might be TRBD1 (5 bases). Germline V gene data show CDR1 as MNHNY and CDR2 as SVGAGI (reference sequence). The CDR3 spans 19 residues. With 5 bases removed from V and 7 bases from J, the gap between germline ends came to 30 bases. CDR3 amino acids: CASSHALQERLLSGNEQFF. The CDR3 bases are TGTGCCAGCAGTCACGCGCTCCAGGAACGCTTGTTGTCAGGGAATGAGCAGTTCTTC.

This clone was picked up one time. The J gene is TRBJ2-7, the V gene TRBV28, with D possibly TRBD2 on 6 matching bases. Per germline, CDR1 MDHEN and CDR2 SYDVKM. Trimming removed 8 bases from V and 6 bases from J, with 17 bases in between. This CDR3 spans 13 amino acids. The CDR3 protein is CASGGTLGGEQYF. DNA of the CDR3: TGTGCCAGCGGGGGAACGCTGGGAGGCGAGCAGTACTTC.

V is TRBV19 and J is TRBJ1-4, with D unclear. CDR1 is LNHDA, CDR2 SQIVND, per germline (reference sequence). This CDR3 has 12 residues. V lost 9 bases and J lost 5, with 10 bases in between. CDR3 sequence reads: CASSYANEKLFF. The CDR3 DNA is TGTGCCAGCTCATATGCGAATGAAAAACTGTTTTTT.

The table lists this clone with a few counts. This chain uses TRBV5-1 with TRBJ2-2; TRBD2 matches at 11 bases. CDR3 length equals 16 residues. Germline CDR1 SGHRS, CDR2 YFSETQ. V lost 4 bases and J lost 2; bases outside the gene matches: 4. CDR3 nucleotide sequence: TGCGCCAGCAGCACTACTAGCGGGGGTAACACCGGGGAGCTGTTTTTT. Protein: CASSTTSGGNTGELFF.

The chain links TRBV9 to TRBJ2-3; 12 bases align to TRBD2. V lost 2 bases, J lost 3 bases, and 4 bases stayed unmatched. CDR1 and CDR2 from the germline V gene are SGDLS and YYNGEE. The CDR3 totals 16 residues. CDR3 DNA sequence: TGTGCCAGCAGCGTTTCTAGCGGGAGGGGTACAGATACGCAGTATTTT. The encoded protein is CASSVSSGRGTDTQYF.

This rearrangement joins TRBV10-2 to TRBJ1-1; TRBD1 agrees at 7 bases. There are 14 residues in the CDR3. Germline V CDR1 and CDR2: WSHSY, SAAADI. V was pared by 6 bases and J by 2 bases, with 6 bases of the junction left unmatched. CDR3 sequence (DNA): TGCGCCAGCAGGTCCGGGACAGCCAACACTGAAGCTTTCTTT. Translation gives CASRSGTANTEAFF.

This clone was picked up one time. The rearrangement uses TRBV4-3 and TRBJ1-6, with 8 bases fitting TRBD1. Germline values: CDR1 LGHNA, CDR2 YSLEER. The length of the CDR3 is 13 residues. The trim removed 9 bases at V and 10 bases at J, leaving 8 bases unmatched. The CDR3 sequence: CARLLGQDSPLHF. CDR3 DNA: TGCGCCAGGCTCCTGGGACAGGACTCACCCCTCCACTTT.

The J gene is TRBJ2-5, the V gene TRBV7-2, with D possibly TRBD2 on 6 matching bases. Germline CDR1 SGHTA, CDR2 FQGNSA. The CDR3 loop spans 16 amino acids. With 5 bases removed from V and 1 base from J, the gap between germline ends came to 17 bases. CDR3 DNA: TGTGCCAGCAGCCCGACGCGAGCGGGTCTCCAAGAGACCCAGTACTTC. It is translated as CASSPTRAGLQETQYF.

The chain carries TRBV5-1 and TRBJ1-1; D remains ambiguous. CDR3 length: 13 amino acids. The V end lost 2 bases, the J end lost 6 bases, and 11 bases lay between the germline ends. The V gene's germline CDR1 is SGHRS and CDR2 YFSETQ. CDR3 in amino acids: CASSFGLDPEAFF. The CDR3 DNA sequence: TGCGCCAGCAGCTTTGGACTGGACCCTGAAGCTTTCTTT.

V gene TRBV9 combines with J gene TRBJ2-5; 13 nucleotides agree with TRBD2. This CDR3 contains 15 residues. Looked up from germline, CDR1 is SGDLS and CDR2 is YYNGEE. J gave up 4 bases and V 3 bases, and 3 bases lay outside the gene matches. The CDR3 bases are TGTGCCAGCAGCGAGACTAGCGGGGGGCCAGAGACCCAGTACTTC. The encoded protein is CASSETSGGPETQYF.

The chain links TRBV12-3 or TRBV12-4 to TRBJ1-2, with TRBD1 matching 7 bases. Trimming at V came to 4 bases and at J to 4 bases, leaving 3 bases not matched to a gene. This CDR3 spans 13 amino acids. This CDR3 is CASSSRDSYGYTF. In nucleotides, the CDR3 is TGTGCCAGCAGTTCCCGGGACAGCTATGGCTACACCTTC.

The chain carries TRBV5-4 and TRBJ2-7; 7 bases align to TRBD2. J was trimmed by 5 bases and V by 6 bases; bases with no gene match: 14. CDR3 length equals 15 residues. CDR1 SGHNT and CDR2 YYREEE come from the germline V gene (reference sequence). The CDR3 DNA is TGTGCCAGCAACCCTGGGGGGGGAGCCAGGGACGAGCAGTACTTC. This translates into CASNPGGGARDEQYF.

This rearrangement joins TRBV19 to TRBJ2-1; the match to TRBD2 covers 14 bases. V dropped 6 bases and J dropped 7; count of bases not matched to a gene: 11. This CDR3 contains 17 residues. Germline-derived CDR1 and CDR2 are LNHDA and SQIVND (reference sequence). Here the CDR3 DNA reads TGTGCCAGTAGGGGGACTAGCGGGAGATCCCGGAATAATGAGCAGTTCTTC. Translated, it gives CASRGTSGRSRNNEQFF.